These 23 T cell receptor beta chains share one sample of origin, sequenced in a study of T cell responses to AZD1222 COVID-19 vaccine. Some clones are missing from TCRdb's copy, which holds only in-frame ones; the method was immunoSEQ multiplex PCR. The sample shows roughly 67,000 clones, about 89% of them seen only once. This sample comprised peripheral blood, obtained 28 days after the second AZD1222 dose. Receptors originate from an adult who received the AZD1222 COVID-19 vaccine.

The chain employs TRBV19 and TRBJ2-3; 10 nucleotides align to TRBD1. This CDR3 is built from 16 residues. CDR1 and CDR2 from the germline V gene are LNHDA and SQIVND (reference sequence). The junction had 5 bases not matched to a gene; V was cut back by 4 bases and J by 1 base. In nucleotides, the CDR3 is TGTGCCAGTAGTAAAACCGGGACAGGGGGCACAGATACGCAGTATTTT. Its protein product is CASSKTGTGGTDTQYF.

V gene TRBV5-1 combines with J gene TRBJ2-1; no definite D call. Germline values: CDR1 SGHRS, CDR2 YFSETQ. V shed 0 bases and J shed 6 bases, with 10 bases lying between them. This CDR3 is built from 14 residues. The CDR3 DNA sequence: TGCGCCAGCAGCTTGGAGGGCTATATCAATGAGCAGTTCTTC. This translates into CASSLEGYINEQFF.

This rearrangement joins TRBV5-5 to TRBJ1-1, with D possibly TRBD1 on 6 matching bases. The CDR3 totals 15 residues. From germline, CDR1 is SGHKS and CDR2 YYEKEE (reference sequence). The V and J ends lost 1 base and 5 bases respectively, with 15 bases between them. As DNA, the CDR3 is TGTGCCAGCAGCTTGCACCAGGGGCTGTATACTGAAGCTTTCTTT. It is translated as CASSLHQGLYTEAFF.

The chain joins TRBV5-1 to TRBJ1-5; 7 nucleotides agree with TRBD1. The CDR3 has 15 amino acids. Germline CDR1 SGHRS, CDR2 YFSETQ. The V and J ends lost 4 bases and 4 bases, in that order; junction bases with no gene match: 8. The CDR3 region is CASSIRGERNQPQHF. CDR3 DNA: TGCGCCAGCAGCATCAGGGGGGAGCGAAATCAGCCCCAGCATTTT.

V and J are TRBV3-1 (or the pseudogene TRBV3-2) and TRBJ1-2; 11 bases agree with TRBD1. The J segment lost 6 bases and the V segment lost 3 bases, leaving 3 bases of the junction unmatched. The CDR3 runs to 14 residues. The germline V gene encodes CDR1 LGHDT and CDR2 YNNKEL (reference sequence). The CDR3, as DNA: TGTGCCAGCAGCCAGAGGACAGGGGGCGATGGCTACACCTTC. Residues: CASSQRTGGDGYTF.

This clone was observed a single time. The chain carries TRBV2 and TRBJ2-7; 8 nucleotides line up with TRBD2. Germline assignment: CDR1 SNHLY and CDR2 FYNNEI. The CDR3 length is 14 residues. After removal of 7 bases from V and 6 bases from J, the junction contained 11 bases not matched to a gene. For the CDR3, the DNA is TGTGCCAGCACCGAAGTATGGCGGGGGGTCGAGCAGTACTTC. As protein: CASTEVWRGVEQYF.

This chain joins TRBV7-3 and TRBJ2-3, with TRBD2 matching over 8 bases. This CDR3 has 16 residues. V was pared by 1 base and J by 4 bases, with 7 bases of the junction left unmatched. CDR1 and CDR2 from the germline V gene are SGHTA and FQGTGA. The CDR3 spells CASSLNSGSLADTQYF. CDR3 DNA: TGTGCCAGCAGCTTAAACAGCGGGAGCTTGGCAGATACGCAGTATTTT.

This clone appeared once. V gene TRBV5-1 combines with J gene TRBJ2-1, with D maybe TRBD2 (6 bases). The CDR3 covers 15 residues. Looked up from germline, CDR1 is SGHRS and CDR2 is YFSETQ. V lost 7 bases and J lost 4, with 18 bases in between. The CDR3 spells CASALGGGDYNEQFF. The CDR3 nucleotides are TGCGCCAGCGCTCTCGGTGGAGGGGATTACAATGAGCAGTTCTTC.

This clone appeared once. The V call is TRBV30, the J call TRBJ2-2, with 8 bases fitting TRBD2. Looked up from germline, CDR1 is GTSNPN and CDR2 is SVGIG (reference sequence). V trimming: 5 bases; J trimming: 5 bases; junction bases outside the gene matches: 7. CDR3 size: 14 residues. CDR3 protein: CAWRTSSYTGELFF. The CDR3 nucleotides are TGTGCCTGGCGGACTAGCAGCTATACCGGGGAGCTGTTTTTT.

This chain joins TRBV10-3 and TRBJ1-3; tentatively, D is TRBD1 (5 bases). V was pared by 4 bases and J by 2 bases, with 12 bases between. This CDR3 comprises 15 residues. Germline values: CDR1 ENHRY, CDR2 SYGVKD. CDR3 loop: CAISAAGRAGNTIYF. CDR3 nucleotide sequence: TGTGCCATCAGTGCCGCAGGGAGGGCTGGAAACACCATATATTTT.

The chain recombines TRBV19 with TRBJ1-2; D is perhaps TRBD1 (5 bases). Germline CDR1 is LNHDA and CDR2 is SQIVND (reference sequence). This CDR3 is 15 amino acids long. V dropped 6 bases and J dropped 0 bases, with 14 bases sitting between them. The CDR3 region has the DNA TGTGCCAGTAGCTTCGGGGGGGACCCTAACTATGGCTACACCTTC. Its translation: CASSFGGDPNYGYTF.

The rearrangement joins TRBV5-1 to TRBJ2-7; the D gene is possibly TRBD1 (5 bases). The germline V gene has CDR1 SGHRS and CDR2 YFSETQ. With 2 bases removed from V and 2 bases from J, the gap between germline ends came to 11 bases. The CDR3 totals 14 residues. The CDR3 nucleotides are TGCGCCAGCAGCTTCTACGACAGAGCCTACGAGCAGTACTTC. This sequence encodes CASSFYDRAYEQYF.

The chain joins TRBV19 to TRBJ1-5; the match to TRBD1 covers 7 bases. With V trimmed by 5 bases and J by 0 bases, 10 bases remained unmatched. The CDR3 contains 17 residues. Germline loops: CDR1 LNHDA, CDR2 SQIVND (reference sequence). The CDR3 DNA is TGTGCCAGTAGTTTTGGACAGGCGTTATATAGCAATCAGCCCCAGCATTTT. Encoded protein: CASSFGQALYSNQPQHF.

V and J are TRBV11-2 and TRBJ2-7; D uncertain. CDR3 length equals 14 residues. Trimming left V 2 bases short and J 2 bases short, with 10 bases between. Germline V gene sequence: CDR1 SGHAT, CDR2 FQNNGV. The CDR3 reads CASSLLGLTYEQYF. For the CDR3, the DNA is TGTGCCAGCAGCTTACTTGGGTTAACCTACGAGCAGTACTTC. Full variable domain (remainder filled in from reference TRBV11-2 and TRBJ2-7): EAGVAQSPRYKIIEKRQSVAFWCNPISGHATLYWYQQILGQGPKLLIQFQNNGVVDDSQLPKDRFSAERLKGVDSTLKIQPAKLEDSAVYLCASSLLGLTYEQYFGPGTRLTVT.

The chain carries TRBV12-5 and TRBJ2-2; 11 nucleotides match TRBD2. Germline loops: CDR1 LGHNT, CDR2 FRNRAP. This CDR3 spans 18 amino acids. V gave up 2 bases and J gave up 4 bases; unmatched junction bases: 9. The CDR3 nucleotides read TGTGCTAGTGGTTTGCCCCTACTAGCGGGAGTGCGCACCGGGGAGCTGTTTTTT. It codes for CASGLPLLAGVRTGELFF.

The chain joins TRBV7-9 to TRBJ2-7, with TRBD2 identical over 9 bases. The CDR3 sequence is 15 residues long. Germline trimming cut 4 bases from V and 7 bases from J; bases unmatched to any gene: 11. Germline V gene sequence: CDR1 SEHNR, CDR2 FQNEAQ (reference sequence). The CDR3 DNA sequence: TGTGCCAGCAGCTCCCTAGCGGGGCCGGGGGAGGAGCAGTACTTC. Residues: CASSSLAGPGEEQYF. The whole variable domain, remainder taken from reference TRBV7-9 and TRBJ2-7, is DTGVSQNPRHKITKRGQNVTFRCDPISEHNRLYWYRQTLGQGPEFLTYFQNEAQLEKSRLLSDRFSAERPKGSFSTLEIQRTEQGDSAMYLCASSSLAGPGEEQYFGPGTRLTVT.

This clone was observed once. The rearrangement joins TRBV11-3 to TRBJ2-3; no reliable D call. CDR1 is SGHNT and CDR2 is YENEEA in the germline V gene. V was clipped by 2 bases and J by 5 bases, with 5 bases between them. The CDR3 consists of 12 residues. CDR3 coding DNA: TGTGCCAGCAGCTTATTGAGAGATACGCAGTATTTT. Its protein is CASSLLRDTQYF.

The CDR3 coding sequence is TGCGCCAGCAGCTTGGACAGCCATAATTCACCCCTCCACTTT. Translated, it gives CASSLDSHNSPLHF. The chain links TRBV5-1 to TRBJ1-6; no reliable D call. CDR1 and CDR2 (germline): SGHRS, YFSETQ. This CDR3 comprises 14 residues. V was pared by 0 bases and J by 5 bases, with 6 bases between.

J is TRBJ2-7 and V is TRBV11-3, with TRBD1 as a possible D gene (5 bases). Germline loops: CDR1 SGHNT, CDR2 YENEEA. CDR3 length: 14 residues. V was pared by 8 bases and J by 7 bases, with 21 bases between. The CDR3 reads CASLLQGASGEQYF. In DNA form, the CDR3 reads TGTGCCAGCCTCCTTCAAGGGGCTTCAGGGGAGCAGTACTTC. The full variable domain, its missing parts supplied by reference TRBV11-3 and TRBJ2-7, is EAGVVQSPRYKIIEKKQPVAFWCNPISGHNTLYWYLQNLGQGPELLIRYENEEAVDDSQLPKDRFSAERLKGVDSTLKIQPAELGDSAVYLCASLLQGASGEQYFGPGTRLTVT.

This chain uses TRBV19 with TRBJ2-3, with D unresolved. V lost 5 bases to trimming and J lost 0 bases, with 18 bases between them. CDR3 size: 17 residues. The V gene's germline CDR1 is LNHDA and CDR2 SQIVND (reference sequence). The CDR3 DNA reads TGTGCCAGTAGTGGAAAAAGGACCTCCTACAGCACAGATACGCAGTATTTT. The encoded protein is CASSGKRTSYSTDTQYF.

V usage is TRBV4-1 and J usage is TRBJ2-1; the D is unclear. V lost 0 bases to trimming and J lost 13 bases, with 7 bases between them. There are 11 residues in the CDR3. Germline values: CDR1 MGHRA, CDR2 YSYEKL. The CDR3 sequence: CASSQDRLQFF. The CDR3 region has the DNA TGCGCCAGCAGCCAAGACCGTCTTCAGTTCTTC.

The rearrangement uses TRBV5-1 and TRBJ1-5, with TRBD1 matching over 8 bases. The V and J ends lost 4 bases and 4 bases, in that order; junction bases with no gene match: 4. The germline V gene has CDR1 SGHRS and CDR2 YFSETQ. CDR3 length: 14 residues. The CDR3 loop reads CASSPGQGNQPQHF. Here the CDR3 DNA reads TGCGCCAGCAGCCCCGGACAGGGTAATCAGCCCCAGCATTTT.

The chain carries TRBV19 and TRBJ1-6; D call uncertain. The CDR3 is 14 amino acids. The germline CDR1 and CDR2 sequences are LNHDA and SQIVND (reference sequence). The germline V and J ends were trimmed by 7 bases and 7 bases, with 14 bases remaining between them. The chain's CDR3 is CASKEGRRNSPLHF. The CDR3 DNA follows: TGTGCCAGTAAAGAAGGACGGAGAAATTCACCCCTCCACTTT.